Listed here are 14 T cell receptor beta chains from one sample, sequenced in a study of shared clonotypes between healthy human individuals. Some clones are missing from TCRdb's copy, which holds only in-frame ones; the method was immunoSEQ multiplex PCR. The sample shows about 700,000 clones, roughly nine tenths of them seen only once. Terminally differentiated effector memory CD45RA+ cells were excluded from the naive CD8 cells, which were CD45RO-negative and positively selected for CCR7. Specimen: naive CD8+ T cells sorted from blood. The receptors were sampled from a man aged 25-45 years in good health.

CDR3 in amino acids: CASSQGFRGELFF. DNA of the CDR3: TGCGCCAGCAGCCAAGGGTTTAGGGGGGAGCTGTTTTTT. J is TRBJ2-2 and V is TRBV4-1; D is uncertain. V gave up 1 base and J gave up 8 bases, with 8 bases separating them. Germline V lookup: CDR1 MGHRA, CDR2 YSYEKL. The CDR3 spans 13 residues.

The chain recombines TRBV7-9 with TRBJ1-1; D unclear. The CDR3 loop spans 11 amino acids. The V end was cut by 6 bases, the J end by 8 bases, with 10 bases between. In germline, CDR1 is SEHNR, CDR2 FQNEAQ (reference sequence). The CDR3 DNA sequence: TGTGCCAGCAGAGTGGACCCGGAAGCTTTCTTT. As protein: CASRVDPEAFF.

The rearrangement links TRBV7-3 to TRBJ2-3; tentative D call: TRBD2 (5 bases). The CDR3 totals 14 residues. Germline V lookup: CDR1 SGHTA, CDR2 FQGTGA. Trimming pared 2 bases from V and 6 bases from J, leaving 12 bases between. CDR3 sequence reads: CASSLDTRMDTQYF. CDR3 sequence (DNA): TGTGCCAGCAGCTTAGATACTAGAATGGATACGCAGTATTTT.

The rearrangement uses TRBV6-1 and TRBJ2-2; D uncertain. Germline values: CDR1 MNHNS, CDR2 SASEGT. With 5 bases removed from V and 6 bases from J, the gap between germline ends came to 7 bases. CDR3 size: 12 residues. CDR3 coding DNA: TGTGCCAGCAGTCTTGGGTCCGGGGAGCTGTTTTTT. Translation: CASSLGSGELFF.

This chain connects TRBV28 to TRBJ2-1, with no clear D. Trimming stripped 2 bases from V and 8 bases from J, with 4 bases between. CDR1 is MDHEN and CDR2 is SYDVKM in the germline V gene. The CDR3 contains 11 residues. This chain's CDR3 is CASSLGHEQFF. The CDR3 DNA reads TGTGCCAGCAGTTTAGGGCATGAGCAGTTCTTC.

The CDR3 DNA reads as TGCGCCAGCAGCTTTACGACTGGCGAGAGCTCCTACAATGAGCAGTTCTTC. The encoded protein is CASSFTTGESSYNEQFF. This sequence joins TRBV4-1 and TRBJ2-1; D remains ambiguous. V lost 5 bases and J 0 bases, leaving 17 bases between the germline ends. The CDR3 sequence is 17 residues long. Per the germline V gene, CDR1 is MGHRA and CDR2 is YSYEKL.

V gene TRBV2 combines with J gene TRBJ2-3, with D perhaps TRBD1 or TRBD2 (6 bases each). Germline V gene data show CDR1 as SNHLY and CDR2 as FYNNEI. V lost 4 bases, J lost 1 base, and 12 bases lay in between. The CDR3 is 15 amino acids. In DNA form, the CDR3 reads TGTGCCAGCAGTGGAGGGGGGAGTCGCACAGATACGCAGTATTTT. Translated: CASSGGGSRTDTQYF.

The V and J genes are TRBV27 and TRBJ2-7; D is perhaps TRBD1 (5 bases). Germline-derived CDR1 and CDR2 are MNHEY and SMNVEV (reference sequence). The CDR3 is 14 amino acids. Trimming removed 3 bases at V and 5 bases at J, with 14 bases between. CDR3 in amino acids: CASSLSQGYDEQYF. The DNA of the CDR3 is TGTGCCAGCAGTTTGTCCCAGGGTTACGACGAGCAGTACTTC.

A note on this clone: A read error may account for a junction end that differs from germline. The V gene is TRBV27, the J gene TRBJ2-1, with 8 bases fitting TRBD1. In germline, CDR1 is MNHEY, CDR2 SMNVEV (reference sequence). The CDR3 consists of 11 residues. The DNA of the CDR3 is TGTGCCAGCAGCATTCAGGGGGCGGAGGTCTTC. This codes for CASSIQGAEVF.

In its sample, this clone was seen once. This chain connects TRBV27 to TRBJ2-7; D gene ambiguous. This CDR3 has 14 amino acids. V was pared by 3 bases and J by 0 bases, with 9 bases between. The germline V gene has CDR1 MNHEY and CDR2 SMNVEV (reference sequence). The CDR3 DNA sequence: TGTGCCAGCAGTTTCTTGGGCCACTCCTACGAGCAGTACTTC. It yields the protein CASSFLGHSYEQYF.

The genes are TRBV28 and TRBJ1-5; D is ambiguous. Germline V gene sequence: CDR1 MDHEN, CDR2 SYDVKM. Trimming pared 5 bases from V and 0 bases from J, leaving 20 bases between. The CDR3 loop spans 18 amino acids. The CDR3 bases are TGTGCCAGCAGTCCTGTAACCGCGACAACAAATAGCAATCAGCCCCAGCATTTT. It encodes CASSPVTATTNSNQPQHF.

The CDR3: CASSIAQGVSRNQPQHF. The CDR3, as DNA: TGTGCCAGTAGTATAGCTCAGGGGGTTTCTCGCAATCAGCCCCAGCATTTT. This chain links TRBV19 with TRBJ1-5, with TRBD1 matching over 7 bases. The CDR3 consists of 17 residues. CDR1 is LNHDA, CDR2 SQIVND, per germline (reference sequence). Losses at the gene ends were 1 base for V and 2 bases for J; bases not matched to a gene: 8.

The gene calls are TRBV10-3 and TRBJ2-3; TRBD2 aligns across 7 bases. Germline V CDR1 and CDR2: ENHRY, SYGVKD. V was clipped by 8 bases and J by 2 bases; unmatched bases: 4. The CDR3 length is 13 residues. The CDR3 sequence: CAIREDPTDTQYF. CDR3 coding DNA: TGTGCCATCCGGGAGGATCCCACAGATACGCAGTATTTT.

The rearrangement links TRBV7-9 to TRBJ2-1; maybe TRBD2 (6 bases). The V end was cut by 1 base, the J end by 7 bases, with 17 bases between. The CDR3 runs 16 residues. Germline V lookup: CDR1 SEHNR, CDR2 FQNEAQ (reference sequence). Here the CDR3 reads CASSLVGGVGYNEQFF. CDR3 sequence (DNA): TGTGCCAGCAGCTTAGTGGGGGGAGTTGGGTATAATGAGCAGTTCTTC.